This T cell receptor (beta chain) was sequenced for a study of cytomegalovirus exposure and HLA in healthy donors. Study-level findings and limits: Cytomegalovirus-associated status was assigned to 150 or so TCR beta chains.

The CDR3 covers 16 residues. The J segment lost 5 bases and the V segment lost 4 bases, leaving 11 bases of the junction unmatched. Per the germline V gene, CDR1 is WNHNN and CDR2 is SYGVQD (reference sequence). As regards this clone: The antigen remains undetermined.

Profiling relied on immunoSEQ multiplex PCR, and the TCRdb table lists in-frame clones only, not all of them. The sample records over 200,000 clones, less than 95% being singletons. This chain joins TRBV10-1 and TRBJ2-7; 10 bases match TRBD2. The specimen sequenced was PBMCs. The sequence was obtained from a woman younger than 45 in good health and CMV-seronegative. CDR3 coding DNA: TGCGCCAGCAGTGGCCCTCTAGCGGGGGCCCCCCACGAGCAGTACTTC. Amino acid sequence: CASSGPLAGAPHEQYF.